Shown below are 6 T cell receptor beta chains from a single sample sequenced in a study of blood T cells in healthy people across ages. The second PCR ran roughly 6 to 11 cycles with a sample-barcoded 5' primer and J-beta primers. TCRdb re-derived calls from the 5' RACE reads in MiXCR, one entry per CDR3 protein. The sample has approximately 690,000 distinct CDR3 sequences; around 38% are singletons. The sample consisted of blood. Every receptor here comes from a man at least 80 years old in good health.

Of note for this clonotype: An end of the junction differs from the germline gene, which may be a read error. The gene calls are TRBV2 and TRBJ2-1, with 8 positions matching TRBD1. Germline values: CDR1 SNHLY, CDR2 FYNNEI. The CDR3 consists of 14 residues. The CDR3 DNA reads as TGTGCCTGCAGCACAGGGGGAGGAAACAATGAGCAGTTCTTC. This sequence encodes CACSTGGGNNEQFF.

On this clonotype: Mismatch with germline at one junction end may stem from a read error. The chain is built from TRBV11-2 and TRBJ2-5; no clear D. Germline V gene sequence: CDR1 SGHAT, CDR2 FQNNGV. The CDR3 contains 15 residues. The CDR3 is CVSSLSFRGQETQYF. The CDR3 DNA is TGTGTCAGCAGCTTAAGTTTCCGCGGACAAGAGACCCAGTACTTC. Combining the CDR3 with reference TRBV11-2 and TRBJ2-5 gives the whole variable domain EAGVAQSPRYKIIEKRQSVAFWCNPISGHATLYWYQQILGQGPKLLIQFQNNGVVDDSQLPKDRFSAERLKGVDSTLKIQPAKLEDSAVYLCVSSLSFRGQETQYFGPGTRLLVL.

This clonotype was found many times. The chain couples TRBV20-1 to TRBJ2-4; maybe TRBD1 (6 bases). V lost 6 bases and J lost 1, with 16 bases in between. This CDR3 spans 15 amino acids. Germline CDR1 DFQATT, CDR2 SNEGSKA (reference sequence). CDR3 sequence: CSAIDRMRAKNIQYF. The CDR3 DNA reads TGCAGTGCCATTGACAGGATGAGGGCCAAAAACATTCAGTACTTC.

This clonotype was counted once. The chain recombines TRBV21-1 with TRBJ2-3; the table names TRBD1, a call not compared with the DNA. TRBV21-1 is given as a pseudogene. The length of the CDR3 is 18 residues. CDR3 sequence reads: CASSLARGTGGSWDTQYF. CDR3 nucleotides: TGTGCCAGCAGCTTAGCGAGGGGGACAGGGGGCTCGTGGGATACGCAGTATTTT.

The chain uses TRBV29-1 and TRBJ1-4; weak D call: TRBD1 (6 bases). CDR1 SQVTM and CDR2 ANQGSEA come from the germline V gene. V lost 7 bases and J lost 3, with 12 bases in between. The CDR3 sequence is 13 residues long. CDR3 in DNA: TGCAGCGCGGAGGGGGGGGCTAATGAAAAACTGTTTTTT. Its protein product is CSAEGGANEKLFF.

V and J are TRBV9 and TRBJ2-2; D might be TRBD1 (6 bases). V lost 0 bases, J lost 3 bases, and 9 bases lay in between. The CDR3 extends over 15 amino acids. The germline CDR1 and CDR2 sequences are SGDLS and YYNGEE. The DNA for the CDR3 is TGTGCCAGCAGCGTAGAAGGGGGTCACACCGGGGAGCTGTTTTTT. This sequence encodes CASSVEGGHTGELFF.